The 16 T cell receptor beta chains in this list originate from one sample, sequenced in a study of OX40 agonist ivuxolimab in advanced cancers. The data were produced by immunoSEQ multiplex PCR, yet TCRdb's version contains in-frame clones alone and is incomplete. The sample comprises about 60,000 clones, approximately 86% of which are singletons, and about 1% rests with the top ten. The sample here was CD4+ or CD8+ T cells sorted from blood, taken in a trial of the OX40 agonist ivuxolimab. These TCRs come from an adult with an advanced solid tumor such as melanoma, head and neck, liver or kidney cancer.

This clone was picked up a small number of times. This chain links TRBV29-1 with TRBJ2-5; D gene uncertain. Germline V gives CDR1 SQVTM, CDR2 ANQGSEA. Between the trimmed V and J ends, which lost 3 bases and 6 bases, there was a span of 5 bases. CDR3 size: 10 residues. The CDR3 sequence is CSVEEKTQYF. The CDR3, as DNA: TGCAGCGTTGAGGAGAAGACCCAGTACTTC.

The V call is TRBV2, the J call TRBJ2-2, with 9 bases fitting TRBD1. CDR3 length: 13 residues. After removal of 6 bases from V and 7 bases from J, the junction contained 3 bases not matched to a gene. CDR1 SNHLY and CDR2 FYNNEI come from the germline V gene. CDR3 bases: TGTGCCAGCAGCCGGACAGGGGACGGGGAGCTGTTTTTT. Encoded protein: CASSRTGDGELFF.

V and J are TRBV5-4 and TRBJ1-1; D uncertain. The germline V and J ends were trimmed by 4 bases and 1 base, with 17 bases remaining between them. The CDR3 totals 16 residues. Germline values: CDR1 SGHNT, CDR2 YYREEE (reference sequence). The CDR3 sequence is CASSPPPRARNTEAFF. The CDR3 nucleotides are TGTGCCAGCAGCCCCCCGCCGAGGGCAAGGAACACTGAAGCTTTCTTT.

The rearrangement uses TRBV14 and TRBJ2-7; D remains ambiguous. V was pared by 4 bases and J by 6 bases, with 13 bases between. Germline CDR1 SGHDN, CDR2 FVKESK. The CDR3 is made up of 13 amino acids. The CDR3, as DNA: TGTGCCAGCAGCCCGCGAGTATTTGGCGAGCAGTACTTC. Encoded protein: CASSPRVFGEQYF.

This chain links TRBV15 with TRBJ2-5; 7 nucleotides match TRBD2. Germline V gene data show CDR1 as LNHNV and CDR2 as YYDKDF (reference sequence). Trimming removed 1 base from V and 0 bases from J; junction bases left unmatched: 8. The CDR3 spans 17 residues. For the CDR3, the DNA is TGTGCCACCAGCAGAGTGAAGGCTAGCGGTTACCAAGAGACCCAGTACTTC. This codes for CATSRVKASGYQETQYF.

The chain uses TRBV27 and TRBJ2-7; D could derive from TRBD1 or TRBD2 (5 bases each). Trimming shortened V by 6 bases and J by 2 bases, and 14 bases separated the two germline ends. CDR1 is MNHEY and CDR2 is SMNVEV in the germline V gene (reference sequence). The CDR3 extends over 14 amino acids. The CDR3 DNA reads as TGTGCCAGCAGCGGGACCCTGGGAACCTACGAGCAGTACTTC. Protein: CASSGTLGTYEQYF.

The rearrangement joins TRBV5-1 to TRBJ2-3; the D is unclear. Trimming took off 5 bases at V and 2 bases at J, with 12 bases between the two ends. The CDR3 runs 14 residues. Germline V gives CDR1 SGHRS, CDR2 YFSETQ. CDR3 DNA sequence: TGCGCCAGCAGTTCTGGATCCTACACAGATACGCAGTATTTT. The encoded protein is CASSSGSYTDTQYF.

The chain couples TRBV9 to TRBJ2-1; 10 bases map to TRBD2. This CDR3 has 15 residues. The V gene's germline CDR1 is SGDLS and CDR2 YYNGEE. With 2 bases clipped from V and 4 bases from J, the junction kept 3 bases outside the gene matches. The CDR3 DNA reads TGTGCCAGCAGCGTGACTAGCGGGTATTACAATGAGCAGTTCTTC. It encodes CASSVTSGYYNEQFF.

V usage is TRBV7-2 and J usage is TRBJ2-3; a possible D gene is TRBD2 (5 bases). Germline V lookup: CDR1 SGHTA, CDR2 FQGNSA. The CDR3 covers 12 residues. The ends were cut back, 2 bases at V and 10 bases at J, with 10 bases in the middle. CDR3 coding DNA: TGTGCCAGCAGCTTACGTACTAGTTCGCAGTATTTT. Translating it yields CASSLRTSSQYF.

The chain combines TRBV19 with TRBJ1-5; tentative D call: TRBD1 (6 bases). The CDR3 loop spans 15 amino acids. V lost 3 bases and J 4 bases, leaving 13 bases between the germline ends. The germline V gene has CDR1 LNHDA and CDR2 SQIVND (reference sequence). For the CDR3, the DNA is TGTGCCAGTAGTATTTTCGCAGGGGCTAATCAGCCCCAGCATTTT. Translated: CASSIFAGANQPQHF.

This sequence joins TRBV7-9 and TRBJ2-7, with no clear D. The V and J ends lost 0 bases and 0 bases respectively, with 12 bases between them. The germline V gene encodes CDR1 SEHNR and CDR2 FQNEAQ (reference sequence). CDR3 length: 16 amino acids. CDR3 DNA sequence: TGTGCCAGCAGCTTAGCGGGGTCTGCCAGCTCCTACGAGCAGTACTTC. As protein: CASSLAGSASSYEQYF.

The chain combines TRBV10-1 with TRBJ2-5, with D tentatively TRBD2 (5 bases). The CDR3 covers 13 residues. V lost 5 bases and J 7 bases, leaving 14 bases between the germline ends. Per the germline V gene, CDR1 is WNHNN and CDR2 is SYGVQD (reference sequence). The CDR3 spells CASSRYGGGTQYF. Here the CDR3 DNA reads TGCGCCAGCAGTCGATACGGAGGCGGGACCCAGTACTTC.

The V and J genes are TRBV21-1 and TRBJ2-4; the D segment call TRBD2 is taken from the table without a DNA check. TRBV21-1 is described as a pseudogene. This CDR3 region has 19 residues. The CDR3 sequence: CASSLGLAGDLVAKNIQYF. The CDR3 DNA reads TGTGCCAGCAGTTTGGGACTAGCGGGAGATCTGGTGGCCAAAAACATTCAGTACTTC.

CDR3 region: CASSQEERRYTGELFF. In nucleotides, the CDR3 is TGCGCCAGCAGCCAAGAAGAGCGGAGATACACCGGGGAGCTGTTTTTT. The chain couples TRBV4-1 to TRBJ2-2; D is possibly TRBD2 (5 bases). The V gene's germline CDR1 is MGHRA and CDR2 YSYEKL. V was trimmed by 0 bases and J by 3 bases, leaving 11 bases between them. CDR3 length: 16 residues.

The chain combines TRBV5-4 with TRBJ1-4; no definite D call. V was clipped by 4 bases and J by 2 bases, with 9 bases between them. Germline V gene lookup returns CDR1 SGHNT and CDR2 YYREEE (reference sequence). This CDR3 spans 14 amino acids. CDR3 sequence reads: CASSMEGTNEKLFF. The CDR3, as DNA: TGTGCCAGCAGCATGGAGGGTACTAATGAAAAACTGTTTTTT.

The chain links TRBV6-5 to TRBJ2-7; D remains unclear. The V end lost 0 bases, the J end lost 0 bases, and 9 bases lay between the germline ends. CDR1 and CDR2 (germline): MNHEY, SVGAGI. The CDR3 is 15 residues long. Written as DNA, the CDR3 is TGTGCCAGCAGTTACTCTGCCGTAAGCTCCTACGAGCAGTACTTC. Translated, it gives CASSYSAVSSYEQYF.